The 22 T cell receptor beta chains below all came from one sample that was sequenced in a study of shared T cell receptors in the human thymus. The assay was immunoSEQ multiplex PCR, and TCRdb's table has in-frame clones only and misses some. The repertoire holds approximately 760,000 clones, with 70% to 90% as singletons. The sample also formed part of further work on human thymus T cells.

The material sequenced was thymocytes. These receptor sequences come from a girl less than two years old with a congenital heart defect.

The chain is built from TRBV5-4 and TRBJ1-6; D remains ambiguous. Germline V CDR1 and CDR2: SGHNT, YYREEE (reference sequence). V dropped 4 bases and J dropped 14 bases, with 10 bases sitting between them. The CDR3 consists of 11 residues. In DNA, the CDR3 is TGTGCCAGCAGCCGGAGGATCGCCCTCCACTTT. Protein: CASSRRIALHF. Filled out from reference TRBV5-4 and TRBJ1-6, the complete variable domain reads ETGVTQSPTHLIKTRGQQVTLRCSSQSGHNTVSWYQQALGQGPQFIFQYYREEENGRGNFPPRFSGLQFPNYSSELNVNALELDDSALYLCASSRRIALHFGNGTRLTVT.

This rearrangement joins TRBV6-1 to TRBJ2-7, with TRBD1 matching 11 bases. CDR3 length equals 15 residues. Germline values: CDR1 MNHNS, CDR2 SASEGT. J gave up 2 bases and V 6 bases, and 6 bases lay outside the gene matches. The CDR3 nucleotides read TGTGCCAGCAGGCCGGACAGGGGGCCCCCCTACGAGCAGTACTTC. Translated: CASRPDRGPPYEQYF.

This clone occurred once. This chain joins TRBV19 and TRBJ2-1, with D possibly being TRBD1 (6 bases). Germline V gene data show CDR1 as LNHDA and CDR2 as SQIVND (reference sequence). The CDR3 spans 16 residues. The V end lost 4 bases, the J end lost 0 bases, and 13 bases lay between the germline ends. CDR3 in DNA: TGTGCCAGTAGTACTGAAGGGGGAAGCTCCTACAATGAGCAGTTCTTC. Its protein product is CASSTEGGSSYNEQFF.

The CDR3: CASSLGRAAQYGYTF. Written as DNA, the CDR3 is TGTGCCAGCAGCTTAGGGAGGGCGGCCCAGTATGGCTACACCTTC. The chain recombines TRBV7-9 with TRBJ1-2; D remains ambiguous. This CDR3 comprises 15 residues. From germline, CDR1 is SEHNR and CDR2 FQNEAQ (reference sequence). Deletions cut 1 base from V and 5 bases from J, with 14 bases between.

A remark on this clone: At one end the junction does not follow the germline gene, possibly because of a read error. V is TRBV29-1 and J is TRBJ1-2; 9 nucleotides match TRBD1. The CDR3 is made up of 12 amino acids. From germline, CDR1 is SQVTM and CDR2 ANQGSEA. As DNA, the CDR3 is TGCAGCGGGAGGGGACAGGGAGTTGGCTGCACCTTC. Amino acid sequence: CSGRGQGVGCTF.

This clone has just one count. The chain recombines TRBV9 with TRBJ1-6, with D possibly matching TRBD1 (5 bases). The V gene's germline CDR1 is SGDLS and CDR2 YYNGEE. This CDR3 has 14 amino acids. With 8 bases removed from V and 7 bases from J, the gap between germline ends came to 16 bases. CDR3 DNA: TGTGCCAGTGGACAATCTTGGATAAATTCACCCCTCCACTTT. Translating gives CASGQSWINSPLHF.

The chain has TRBV5-1 and TRBJ2-1; 7 bases agree with TRBD2. The J segment lost 8 bases and the V segment lost 0 bases, leaving 14 bases of the junction unmatched. Germline lookup yields CDR1 SGHRS and CDR2 YFSETQ. The CDR3 is made up of 17 amino acids. CDR3 bases: TGCGCCAGCAGCTTGGCCTATCGGGGGGAATCGAGCGATGAGCAGTTCTTC. Its protein is CASSLAYRGESSDEQFF.

This rearrangement joins TRBV5-1 to TRBJ1-2, with no clear D. In germline, CDR1 is SGHRS, CDR2 YFSETQ. The CDR3 sequence is 15 residues long. Deletions cut 0 bases from V and 3 bases from J, with 12 bases between. The CDR3 loop is CASSLEREQHYGYTF. In DNA form, the CDR3 reads TGCGCCAGCAGCTTGGAGAGAGAACAGCACTATGGCTACACCTTC.

The CDR3 here is CASSLGLRHGKWDMDTEAFF. Here the CDR3 DNA reads TGTGCCAGCAGCTTAGGGCTGCGGCACGGGAAATGGGATATGGACACTGAAGCTTTCTTT. The chain couples TRBV7-6 to TRBJ1-1; D unresolved. This CDR3 has 20 amino acids. The germline V and J ends were trimmed by 1 base and 3 bases, with 27 bases remaining between them. Germline-derived CDR1 and CDR2 are SGHVS and FNYEAQ.

The CDR3 reads CASSWLTATNEKLFF. The CDR3 DNA sequence: TGTGCCAGCAGCTGGCTGACAGCAACTAATGAAAAACTGTTTTTT. This chain uses TRBV7-9 with TRBJ1-4; D possibly corresponds to TRBD1 (5 bases). This CDR3 comprises 15 residues. The germline V and J ends were trimmed by 4 bases and 0 bases, with 9 bases remaining between them. Germline V gene data show CDR1 as SEHNR and CDR2 as FQNEAQ (reference sequence). Looking up the rest from reference TRBV7-9 and TRBJ1-4 gives the full variable domain: DTGVSQNPRHKITKRGQNVTFRCDPISEHNRLYWYRQTLGQGPEFLTYFQNEAQLEKSRLLSDRFSAERPKGSFSTLEIQRTEQGDSAMYLCASSWLTATNEKLFFGSGTQLSVL.

The V gene is TRBV27, the J gene TRBJ2-4, with D hard to call. From germline, CDR1 is MNHEY and CDR2 SMNVEV (reference sequence). V was clipped by 5 bases and J by 0 bases, with 17 bases between them. This CDR3 spans 17 amino acids. CDR3 sequence (DNA): TGTGCCAGCAGTCGTCCTACTGGGCCCCTAGCCAAAAACATTCAGTACTTC. It codes for CASSRPTGPLAKNIQYF.

This clone was seen just once. CDR3 sequence: CASSSRQGYSPLHF. The CDR3 nucleotides read TGTGCCAGCAGTTCCAGACAGGGGTATTCACCCCTCCACTTT. The chain carries TRBV27 and TRBJ1-6; 8 bases match TRBD1. V lost 4 bases to trimming and J lost 8 bases; unmatched junction nucleotides: 4. The CDR3 totals 14 residues. Germline CDR1 MNHEY, CDR2 SMNVEV (reference sequence).

The chain is built from TRBV7-2 and TRBJ2-5, with 13 bases identical to TRBD2. Trimming removed 5 bases from V and 2 bases from J; junction bases left unmatched: 5. Germline V CDR1 and CDR2: SGHTA, FQGNSA. The CDR3 has 16 amino acids. CDR3 in DNA: TGTGCCAGCAGCCTCTTACTAGCGGGGGGGCAAGAGACCCAGTACTTC. It specifies CASSLLLAGGQETQYF. Together with reference TRBV7-2 and TRBJ2-5, the CDR3 gives the full variable domain: GAGVSQSPSNKVTEKGKDVELRCDPISGHTALYWYRQSLGQGLEFLIYFQGNSAPDKSGLPSDRFSAERTGGSVSTLTIQRTQQEDSAVYLCASSLLLAGGQETQYFGPGTRLLVL.

This clone has a handful of counts. The chain uses TRBV19 and TRBJ2-7; 8 bases map to TRBD1. In germline, CDR1 is LNHDA, CDR2 SQIVND (reference sequence). The CDR3 sequence is 15 residues long. Losses at the gene ends were 10 bases for V and 5 bases for J; bases not matched to a gene: 16. This CDR3 is CATFHRQGRKDEQYF. For the CDR3, the DNA is TGTGCCACCTTCCATCGACAGGGGAGGAAGGACGAGCAGTACTTC.

With respect to this clone: Because the CDR3 is missing its conserved closing phenylalanine or tryptophan, this is likely a read error. Because the CDR3's place on the DNA is in doubt, the DNA is left out and the CDR3 is given as listed by TCRdb. V usage is TRBV2 and J usage is TRBJ1-2; the tabulated D call, TRBD1, remains unverified against the DNA. Germline CDR1 SNHLY, CDR2 FYNNEI. The CDR3 is 10 amino acids in total, end residues counted. CDR3 loop: CASRAEMHSL.

The chain joins TRBV6-5 to TRBJ1-1; 8 nucleotides match TRBD1. The CDR3 is 16 amino acids. The ends lost 1 base at V and 4 bases at J; junction bases unmatched: 8. CDR1 is MNHEY, CDR2 SVGAGI, per germline. The CDR3 nucleotides are TGTGCCAGCAGTTACTGGGGCAACAGGGGGTCCACTGAAGCTTTCTTT. Its translation: CASSYWGNRGSTEAFF.

The rearrangement links TRBV2 to TRBJ1-2; D unclear. From germline, CDR1 is SNHLY and CDR2 FYNNEI. The V gene lost 3 bases and the J gene lost 9 bases, with 20 bases spanning the gap. This CDR3 spans 15 amino acids. CDR3 sequence (DNA): TGTGCCAGCAGTGATGTAATCGGGTCGAAACATTGCTACACCTTC. Amino acid sequence: CASSDVIGSKHCYTF.

V and J are TRBV5-1 and TRBJ2-1, with D perhaps matching TRBD2 (6 bases). Trimming took 1 base from V and 0 from J, leaving 11 bases between them. Germline-derived CDR1 and CDR2 are SGHRS and YFSETQ. There are 16 residues in the CDR3. CDR3 protein: CASSLYGGSSYNEQFF. In DNA form, the CDR3 reads TGCGCCAGCAGCTTGTATGGGGGGAGCTCCTACAATGAGCAGTTCTTC.

The chain combines TRBV13 with TRBJ1-2; D gene unclear. The CDR3 is made up of 16 amino acids. The ends were cut back, 1 base at V and 3 bases at J, with 15 bases in the middle. Germline CDR1 PRHDT, CDR2 FYEKMQ (reference sequence). In DNA, the CDR3 is TGTGCCAGCAGCTTAGAGCGGAGAGAAGAATACTATGGCTACACCTTC. Translated, it gives CASSLERREEYYGYTF.

The J gene is TRBJ2-7, the V gene TRBV28; TRBD1 agrees at 8 bases. Germline lookup yields CDR1 MDHEN and CDR2 SYDVKM. This CDR3 is 15 amino acids long. V dropped 5 bases and J dropped 3; count of bases not matched to a gene: 9. The CDR3 DNA reads TGTGCCAGCAGTCTGCGAACCGGGACAGGCTACGAGCAGTACTTC. As protein: CASSLRTGTGYEQYF.

The V and J genes are TRBV19 and TRBJ2-5; tentatively, D is TRBD2 (6 bases). The CDR3 is made up of 13 amino acids. V lost 7 bases and J lost 6, with 15 bases in between. Germline V lookup: CDR1 LNHDA, CDR2 SQIVND (reference sequence). CDR3 in DNA: TGTGCCAGTAAGACCCGGGACTCTAAGACCCAGTACTTC. This gives the protein CASKTRDSKTQYF.

This chain links TRBV7-9 with TRBJ1-2; D may be TRBD1 (6 bases). V was trimmed by 3 bases and J by 8 bases, leaving 25 bases between them. The CDR3 is made up of 17 amino acids. Per the germline V gene, CDR1 is SEHNR and CDR2 is FQNEAQ (reference sequence). The CDR3 is CASSFGPFLLGAKGYTF. In DNA, the CDR3 is TGTGCCAGCAGCTTTGGCCCATTCCTTTTGGGGGCTAAAGGCTACACCTTC.